These 18 T cell receptor beta chains were all obtained from the same sample, sequenced in a study of cytomegalovirus exposure and HLA in healthy donors. PCR employed 60 Vbeta and 13 Jbeta primers. Sequencing used immunoSEQ multiplex PCR; TCRdb keeps in-frame clones, though not all of them. The sample yields 160,000 or so clones, roughly four fifths seen once. Input material: PBMCs. All receptors come from a woman between 40 and 50 years old in good health and CMV-seronegative.

The CDR3 DNA sequence: TGTGCCAGCAGCCCGCTCCGGGAGCAGTTCTTC. Translating gives CASSPLREQFF. The rearrangement joins TRBV2 to TRBJ2-1, with D unresolved. The CDR3 extends over 11 amino acids. Germline V gives CDR1 SNHLY, CDR2 FYNNEI. V was shortened by 6 bases and J by 10 bases, with 10 bases between the two germline ends.

The rearrangement links TRBV5-6 to TRBJ1-2, with D perhaps TRBD1 (6 bases). V shed 4 bases and J shed 1 base, with 8 bases lying between them. The CDR3 has 13 amino acids. CDR1 and CDR2 from the germline V gene are SGHDT and YYEEEE. In nucleotides, the CDR3 is TGTGCCAGCAGCGGGGGCAGTAACTATGGCTACACCTTC. This sequence encodes CASSGGSNYGYTF. Drawing the rest from reference TRBV5-6 and TRBJ1-2, the complete variable domain is DAGVTQSPTHLIKTRGQQVTLRCSPKSGHDTVSWYQQALGQGPQFIFQYYEEEERQRGNFPDRFSGHQFPNYSSELNVNALLLGDSALYLCASSGGSNYGYTFGSGTRLTVV.

The rearrangement uses TRBV6-5 and TRBJ2-3; a possible D gene is TRBD1 (6 bases). CDR1 is MNHEY and CDR2 is SVGAGI in the germline V gene. This CDR3 comprises 13 residues. The V end was cut by 10 bases, the J end by 3 bases, with 14 bases between. CDR3 in amino acids: CATQGSTTDTQYF. In nucleotides, the CDR3 is TGTGCCACTCAGGGGTCTACGACAGATACGCAGTATTTT.

J is TRBJ2-1 and V is TRBV19; 8 nucleotides line up with TRBD2. Germline V CDR1 and CDR2: LNHDA, SQIVND (reference sequence). Unmatched junction bases numbered 7, after V lost 3 bases and J lost 6 bases. This CDR3 comprises 15 residues. The DNA for the CDR3 is TGTGCCAGTAGTATCGAACCGGGACTAGGCAATGAGCAGTTCTTC. Translated: CASSIEPGLGNEQFF.

V gene TRBV5-1 combines with J gene TRBJ2-3, with D maybe TRBD2 (6 bases). The germline V and J ends were trimmed by 4 bases and 2 bases, with 14 bases remaining between them. The germline V gene has CDR1 SGHRS and CDR2 YFSETQ. This CDR3 contains 15 residues. This chain's CDR3 is CASSPGGRDTDTQYF. Here the CDR3 DNA reads TGCGCCAGCAGCCCCGGAGGGAGAGACACAGATACGCAGTATTTT. The full variable domain, its missing parts supplied by reference TRBV5-1 and TRBJ2-3, is KAGVTQTPRYLIKTRGQQVTLSCSPISGHRSVSWYQQTPGQGLQFLFEYFSETQRNKGNFPGRFSGRQFSNSRSEMNVSTLELGDSALYLCASSPGGRDTDTQYFGPGTRLTVL.

The chain is built from TRBV11-2 and TRBJ1-5; possibly TRBD1 for D (6 bases). The CDR3 is made up of 18 amino acids. CDR1 is SGHAT, CDR2 FQNNGV, per germline. V dropped 4 bases and J dropped 6 bases, with 25 bases sitting between them. Here the CDR3 DNA reads TGTGCCAGCAGCTGGGGCTCTCGTGGAAGGGGGACGGGTCAGCCCCAGCATTTT. Translating it yields CASSWGSRGRGTGQPQHF.

J is TRBJ2-7 and V is TRBV5-1, with a tentative D call TRBD1 (5 bases). The germline CDR1 and CDR2 sequences are SGHRS and YFSETQ. This CDR3 has 12 amino acids. The V and J ends lost 1 base and 4 bases respectively, with 6 bases between them. CDR3 protein: CASSLNRYEQYF. The CDR3 DNA follows: TGCGCCAGCAGCTTGAACAGGTACGAGCAGTACTTC.

The chain is built from TRBV15 and TRBJ2-7, with D unclear. The CDR3 has 13 amino acids. CDR1 and CDR2 from the germline V gene are LNHNV and YYDKDF (reference sequence). V was pared by 5 bases and J by 0 bases, with 8 bases between. This CDR3 is CATSGHTSYEQYF. The CDR3 nucleotides read TGTGCCACCAGCGGGCACACCTCCTACGAGCAGTACTTC. The full variable domain, in which reference TRBV15 and TRBJ2-7 provide the parts outside the CDR3, is DAMVIQNPRYQVTQFGKPVTLSCSQTLNHNVMYWYQQKSSQAPKLLFHYYDKDFNNEADTPDNFQSRRPNTSFCFLDIRSPGLGDTAMYLCATSGHTSYEQYFGPGTRLTVT.

This chain joins TRBV2 and TRBJ1-1, with unresolved D. Germline V gives CDR1 SNHLY, CDR2 FYNNEI. The CDR3 has 12 amino acids. The ends were cut back, 5 bases at V and 4 bases at J, with 8 bases in the middle. CDR3 nucleotides: TGTGCCAGCAGTACACAGAGCACTGAAGCTTTCTTT. Amino acid sequence: CASSTQSTEAFF.

The chain uses TRBV7-9 and TRBJ2-1, with 8 bases fitting TRBD2. This CDR3 has 16 amino acids. The V gene end was trimmed by 5 bases and the J gene end by 3 bases; junction bases not matched to a gene: 9. The V gene's germline CDR1 is SEHNR and CDR2 FQNEAQ (reference sequence). This CDR3 reads CASSAAAGGLYNEQFF. The CDR3 DNA sequence: TGTGCCAGCAGCGCCGCGGCGGGAGGCCTCTACAATGAGCAGTTCTTC.

The rearrangement links TRBV5-8 to TRBJ2-4; TRBD1 matches 7 bases. This CDR3 contains 19 residues. Germline V lookup: CDR1 SGHTS, CDR2 YDEGEE. V was pared by 0 bases and J by 0 bases, with 12 bases of the junction left unmatched. CDR3 region: CASSLARGSGVTAKNIQYF. CDR3 nucleotides: TGTGCCAGCAGCTTGGCCAGGGGGTCAGGGGTGACAGCCAAAAACATTCAGTACTTC.

This clone has a single count. The chain couples TRBV5-1 to TRBJ2-2; 7 nucleotides align to TRBD2. The CDR3 spans 16 residues. After removal of 1 base from V and 3 bases from J, the junction contained 6 bases not matched to a gene. Germline V gives CDR1 SGHRS, CDR2 YFSETQ. The CDR3 bases are TGCGCCAGCAGCTTGTGGGGCGGGAGCGACACCGGGGAGCTGTTTTTT. Protein sequence: CASSLWGGSDTGELFF.

The J gene is TRBJ2-1, the V gene TRBV6-1, with 9 positions matching TRBD1. V lost 4 bases, J lost 9 bases, and 16 bases stayed unmatched. The CDR3 sequence is 17 residues long. Germline CDR1 is MNHNS and CDR2 is SASEGT. The CDR3 loop is CASSVQLGDRAVGEQFF. CDR3 nucleotide sequence: TGTGCCAGCAGTGTTCAATTAGGGGACAGGGCTGTGGGTGAGCAGTTCTTC.

The V and J genes are TRBV9 and TRBJ1-2, with a possible D match to TRBD1 (5 bases). Germline V gene data show CDR1 as SGDLS and CDR2 as YYNGEE. V lost 0 bases to trimming and J lost 10 bases, with 10 bases between them. The CDR3 length is 12 residues. The CDR3 protein is CASSVGRGAYTF. The CDR3 bases are TGTGCCAGCAGCGTAGGGAGGGGAGCCTACACCTTC.

The chain is built from TRBV18 and TRBJ1-1; perhaps TRBD1 as D (5 bases). From germline, CDR1 is KGHSH and CDR2 LQKENI. Trimming took 2 bases from V and 4 from J, leaving 14 bases between them. The CDR3 runs 15 residues. The CDR3, as DNA: TGTGCCAGCTCACCAACGGGGGAACTCTTCACTGAAGCTTTCTTT. Protein sequence: CASSPTGELFTEAFF.

V is TRBV11-3 and J is TRBJ1-1; 7 bases match TRBD1. This CDR3 spans 13 amino acids. V dropped 8 bases and J dropped 2; count of bases not matched to a gene: 5. Per the germline V gene, CDR1 is SGHNT and CDR2 is YENEEA. CDR3 loop: CASHDRANTEAFF. CDR3 nucleotides: TGTGCCAGCCACGACAGGGCCAACACTGAAGCTTTCTTT.

J is TRBJ2-5 and V is TRBV6-5; TRBD2 matches at 11 bases. The J segment lost 3 bases and the V segment lost 2 bases, leaving 2 bases of the junction unmatched. In germline, CDR1 is MNHEY, CDR2 SVGAGI. The CDR3 length is 15 residues. The CDR3, as DNA: TGTGCCAGCAGTTACCAGACTAGCGGGAAAGAGACCCAGTACTTC. This translates into CASSYQTSGKETQYF.

The chain couples TRBV11-3 to TRBJ1-3; D remains ambiguous. Trimming took off 2 bases at V and 1 base at J, with 9 bases between the two ends. The germline gives CDR1 SGHNT, CDR2 YENEEA. The CDR3 consists of 15 residues. CDR3 sequence: CASSLSRISGNTIYF. DNA for the CDR3: TGTGCCAGCAGCTTATCCAGAATTTCTGGAAACACCATATATTTT. The full variable domain, rest sourced from reference TRBV11-3 and TRBJ1-3, is EAGVVQSPRYKIIEKKQPVAFWCNPISGHNTLYWYLQNLGQGPELLIRYENEEAVDDSQLPKDRFSAERLKGVDSTLKIQPAELGDSAVYLCASSLSRISGNTIYFGEGSWLTVV.